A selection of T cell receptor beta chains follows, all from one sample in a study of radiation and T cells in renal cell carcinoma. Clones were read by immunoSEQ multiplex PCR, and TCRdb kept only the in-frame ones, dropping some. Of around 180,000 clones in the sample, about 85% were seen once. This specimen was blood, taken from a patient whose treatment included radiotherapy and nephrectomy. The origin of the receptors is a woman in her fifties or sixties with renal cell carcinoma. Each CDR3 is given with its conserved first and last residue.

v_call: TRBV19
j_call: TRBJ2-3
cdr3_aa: CASSPLSGGVDTQYF

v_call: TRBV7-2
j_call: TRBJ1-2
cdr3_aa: CASRPTGGGLYGYTF

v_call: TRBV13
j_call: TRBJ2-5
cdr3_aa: CASSEKRTGGAETQYF

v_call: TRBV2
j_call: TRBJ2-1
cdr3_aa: CASSVDRSEQFF

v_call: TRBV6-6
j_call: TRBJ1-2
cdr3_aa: CASRRTGGEDYGYTF

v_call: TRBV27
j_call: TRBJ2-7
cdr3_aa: CASSLSGDRPYEQYF

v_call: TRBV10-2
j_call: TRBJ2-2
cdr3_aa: CASSVAGRTGELFF

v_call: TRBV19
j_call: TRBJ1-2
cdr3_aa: CASSIPPSSNYGYTF

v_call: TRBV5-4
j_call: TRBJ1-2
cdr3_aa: CASSKADRDYGYTF

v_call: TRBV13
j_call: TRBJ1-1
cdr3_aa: CASSRDRYAEAFF

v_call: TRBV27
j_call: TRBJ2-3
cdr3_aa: CASSLTGGVSTDTQYF

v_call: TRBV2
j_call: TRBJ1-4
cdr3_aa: CASNGDSWELTEKLFF

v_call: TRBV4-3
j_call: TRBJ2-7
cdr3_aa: CASSQGPTGGDEQYF

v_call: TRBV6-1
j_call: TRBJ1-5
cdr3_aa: CASSRGLDQPQHF

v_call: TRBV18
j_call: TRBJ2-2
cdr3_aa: CASSVGRANTGELFF

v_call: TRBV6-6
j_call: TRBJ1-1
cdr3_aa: CASSYVGTGLAFF

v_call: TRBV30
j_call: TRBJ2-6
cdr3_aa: CAWSVLLVRELSAGANVLTF

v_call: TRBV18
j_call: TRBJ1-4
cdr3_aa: CASSPRNRVGEKLFF

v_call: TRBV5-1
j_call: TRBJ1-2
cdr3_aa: CASSLVPGKEGYTF

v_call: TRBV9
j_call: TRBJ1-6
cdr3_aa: CASAPRGVSSPLHF

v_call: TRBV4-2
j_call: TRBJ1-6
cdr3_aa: CASSRLQGPSSYNSPLHF

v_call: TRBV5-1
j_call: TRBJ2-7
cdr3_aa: CASSTPATQGTYEQYF

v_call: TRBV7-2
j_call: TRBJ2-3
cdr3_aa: CASSTGLAGTDTQYF

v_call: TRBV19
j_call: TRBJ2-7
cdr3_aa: CASSRGQGANEQYF

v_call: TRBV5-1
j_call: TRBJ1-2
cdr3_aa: CASSSAGSGENYGYTF

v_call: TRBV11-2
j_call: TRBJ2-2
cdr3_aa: CASSPDRVRAGELFF

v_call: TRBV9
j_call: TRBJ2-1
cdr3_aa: CASSVGLDAYNEQFF

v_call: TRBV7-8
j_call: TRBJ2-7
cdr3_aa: CASSFGTGNSYEQYF

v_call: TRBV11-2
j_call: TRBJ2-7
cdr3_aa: CASSLERVPEYF

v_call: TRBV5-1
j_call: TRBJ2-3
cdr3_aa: CASSFVPLTFTDTQYF

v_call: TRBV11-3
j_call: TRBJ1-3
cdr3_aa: CASSLDSYDTIYF

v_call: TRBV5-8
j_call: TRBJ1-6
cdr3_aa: CASSLGAGGNSPLHF

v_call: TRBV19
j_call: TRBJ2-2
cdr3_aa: CASSMSNAGELFF

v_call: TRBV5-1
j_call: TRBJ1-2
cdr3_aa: CASSLDSGYGYTF

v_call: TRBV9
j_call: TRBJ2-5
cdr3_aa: CASSAHSGGAETQYF

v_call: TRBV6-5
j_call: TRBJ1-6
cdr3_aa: CASSYDGVYNSPLHF

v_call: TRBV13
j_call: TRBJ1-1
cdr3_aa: CASSFDRGSTEAFF

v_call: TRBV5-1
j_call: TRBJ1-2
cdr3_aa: CASSLGGTGYDGYTF

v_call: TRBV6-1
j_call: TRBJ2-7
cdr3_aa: CASSDRGAYEQYF

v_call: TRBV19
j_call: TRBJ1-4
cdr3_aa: CASSITSINEKLFF

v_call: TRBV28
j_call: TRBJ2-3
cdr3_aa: CASSGRDRGPDTQYF

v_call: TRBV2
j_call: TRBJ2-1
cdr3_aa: CASSVRTGIDEQFF

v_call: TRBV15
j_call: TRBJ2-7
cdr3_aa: CATSIGGSSYEQYF

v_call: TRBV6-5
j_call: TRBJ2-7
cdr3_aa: CASSSNHPGQGYEQYF

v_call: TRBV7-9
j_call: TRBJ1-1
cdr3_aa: CASSPDRGYDEAFF

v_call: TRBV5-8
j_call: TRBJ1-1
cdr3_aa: CASSFYLTGSTEAFF

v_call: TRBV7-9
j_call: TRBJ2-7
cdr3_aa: CASTLYNRSSYEQYF

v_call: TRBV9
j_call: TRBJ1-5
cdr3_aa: CASSEHPGSNQPQHF

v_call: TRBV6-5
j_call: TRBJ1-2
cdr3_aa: CASSYSAGGNYGYTF

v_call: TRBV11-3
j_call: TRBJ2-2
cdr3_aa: CASSLSSGGRDGELFF

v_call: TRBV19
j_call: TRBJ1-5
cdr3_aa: CASSPGQGKGSNQPQHF

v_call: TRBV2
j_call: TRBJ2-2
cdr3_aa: CASRDGRGGELFF

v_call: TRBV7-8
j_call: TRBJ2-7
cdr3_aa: CASSKDRGREQYF

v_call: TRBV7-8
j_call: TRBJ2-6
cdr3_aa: CASTPPRLSFSGANVLTF